This TCR beta chain stems from a study of blood T cell repertoires in COVID-19. As for the study in general: COVID-19 samples from acute and convalescent phases originated in the United States, Italy and Spain.

Per the original methods: Reference gene primer amplification yielded estimated nucleated cell counts. The assay was immunoSEQ multiplex PCR, and TCRdb's table has in-frame clones only and misses some. That table is the source of V, J and clone size, and D and trimming were worked out from the DNA. The sample consists of over 85,000 clones, about 82% of them appearing once. The V and J ends lost 4 bases and 6 bases, in that order; junction bases with no gene match: 3. The V gene's germline CDR1 is SNHLY and CDR2 FYNNEI. The CDR3 sequence is 13 residues long. The sample consisted of peripheral blood. This chain connects TRBV2 to TRBJ2-3; TRBD1 matches 8 bases. This receptor was obtained from a man in his forties or fifties with acute or convalescent COVID-19. DNA of the CDR3: TGTGCCAGCAGTGGGACAGGGCGGGATACGCAGTATTTT. Translating gives CASSGTGRDTQYF.